Listed below are T cell receptor beta chains from one sample, sequenced in a study of T cells in Graves' hyperthyroidism and ophthalmopathy. TCRdb re-derived calls from the multiplex PCR reads in MiXCR, one entry per CDR3 protein. The table includes 750,000 to 900,000 distinct CDR3 sequences, roughly 37% detected once. Sequencing was performed on blood. The receptors originated from a young man with Graves' hyperthyroidism. CDR3s leave out the opening cysteine and the closing phenylalanine or tryptophan. Some rows have no size entry. The others give once, few or many, or a class for an expanded clone.

v_gene	j_gene	abundance	CDR3aa
TRBV9	TRBJ2-2	.	ASSVSGTRNTGELF
TRBV7-9	TRBJ1-4	many	ASSPGTATNEKLF
TRBV25-1	TRBJ2-5	.	ASSGDTRDQETQY
TRBV7-2	TRBJ2-7	.	ASSPWGRGGDEEQY
TRBV7-1	TRBJ2-7	.	ASSSYKNLYEQY
TRBV19	TRBJ1-1	.	ASSMDREITEAF
TRBV6-5	TRBJ1-2	.	ASSYRPTGTEGGYT
TRBV7-8	TRBJ2-7	.	ASSLVPLAGYEQY
TRBV3-1	TRBJ1-6	.	ASSQIDSPLH
TRBV2	TRBJ1-1	.	ASTGVTEAS
TRBV2	TRBJ1-1	.	ASTDRQGREAF
TRBV20-1	TRBJ2-5	once	SARRGNLETQY
TRBV27	TRBJ1-2	.	ASRVTGSGGYT
TRBV7-9	TRBJ2-5	.	ASSPGPFQETQY
TRBV15	TRBJ1-5	few	ATSRGGRESLYSNQPQH